This T cell receptor beta chain was captured in a study of CXCR3-negative and CXCR3-positive naive CD8 T cells. Study results and limitations: It was found that naive subsets had comparable surface CD5, and TCR strength was inferred from TRB CDR3 properties. The TRB CDR3s that CXCR3-positive naive cells carried were more hydrophobic than those of CXCR3-negative naive cells. Fresh PBMCs served for most assays, and CXCR3 expression fell partially after cryopreservation.

CD45RO-CCR7+CD27+CD95- was the phenotype of naive CD8+ T cells. About this clonotype itself: Its antigen is not identified.

It was by 5' RACE with UMI labels that the TRB cDNA libraries were prepared. TCRdb re-called the 5' RACE reads; every CDR3 protein appears as one record, without DNA. The sample table includes some 85,000 distinct CDR3 sequences. This receptor was taken from a human donor in good health. Some clones in this sample may be carry-over from other donors' samples. The specimen was naive CXCR3+ CD8+ T cells from blood. Subset meaning: CD45RO-CCR7+CD27+CD95- naive CD8+ T cells expressing CXCR3 (TNR3+).

CDR3 protein: CASSWDASGGAHSSGANVLTF. The V gene is TRBV7-6, the J gene TRBJ2-6; TCRdb reports TRBD2, a call that lacks DNA to check it against. The germline V gene has CDR1 SGHVS and CDR2 FNYEAQ. This CDR3 has 21 amino acids.